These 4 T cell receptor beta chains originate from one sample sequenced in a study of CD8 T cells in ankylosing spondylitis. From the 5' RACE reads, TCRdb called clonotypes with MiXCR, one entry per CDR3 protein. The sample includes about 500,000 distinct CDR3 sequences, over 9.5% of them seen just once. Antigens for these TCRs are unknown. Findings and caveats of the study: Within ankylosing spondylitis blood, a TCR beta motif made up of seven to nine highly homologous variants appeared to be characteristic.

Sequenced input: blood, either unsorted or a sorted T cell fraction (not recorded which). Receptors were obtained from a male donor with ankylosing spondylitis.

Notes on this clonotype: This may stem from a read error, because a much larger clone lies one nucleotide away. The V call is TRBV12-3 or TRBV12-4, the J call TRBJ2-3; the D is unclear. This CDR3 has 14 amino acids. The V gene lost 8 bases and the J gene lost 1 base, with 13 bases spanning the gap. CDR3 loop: CASFLDRRTDTQYF. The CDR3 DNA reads TGTGCCAGCTTCTTGGACCGTCGCACAGATACGCAGTATTTT.

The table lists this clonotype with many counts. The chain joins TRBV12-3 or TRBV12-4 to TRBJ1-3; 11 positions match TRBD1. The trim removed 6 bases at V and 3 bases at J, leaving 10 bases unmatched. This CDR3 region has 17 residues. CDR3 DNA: TGTGCCAGCAGCTACACAGGGACAGGGGGTCTTGGAAACACCATATATTTT. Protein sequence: CASSYTGTGGLGNTIYF.

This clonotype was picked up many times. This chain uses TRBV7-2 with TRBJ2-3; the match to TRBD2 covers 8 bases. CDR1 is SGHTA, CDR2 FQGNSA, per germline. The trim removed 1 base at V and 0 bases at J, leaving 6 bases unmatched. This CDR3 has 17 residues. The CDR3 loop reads CASSLGASGSSTDTQYF. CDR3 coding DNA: TGTGCCAGCAGCTTAGGAGCTAGCGGGTCTAGCACAGATACGCAGTATTTT.

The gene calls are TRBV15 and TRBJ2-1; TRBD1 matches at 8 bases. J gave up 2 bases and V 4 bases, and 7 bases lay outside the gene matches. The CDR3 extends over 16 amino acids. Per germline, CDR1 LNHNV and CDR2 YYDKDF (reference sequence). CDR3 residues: CATSIGRGLAYNEQFF. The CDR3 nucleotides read TGTGCCACCAGCATTGGCAGGGGGCTAGCCTACAATGAGCAGTTCTTC.